This TCR beta chain was sequenced in a study of T cells in Graves' hyperthyroidism and ophthalmopathy. The TCR beta CDR3 regions underwent amplification using RNA transcripts as the source. Using the HTBI primer set, a first-round RT-PCR was run on the TCR CDR3. TCRdb re-called the multiplex PCR reads through MiXCR, storing one row per CDR3 protein. Among about 640,000 distinct CDR3 sequences listed, 45% were seen once. Regarding the study as a whole: Most clonotypes expanded in the thyroid (above 0.001) were also present in blood. Ophthalmopathy was separated from stable hyperthyroidism by a 13 V-J model.

Notes on this clonotype: The target antigen is unknown.

Losses at the gene ends were 5 bases for V and 5 bases for J; bases not matched to a gene: 4. CDR3 length equals 13 residues. The germline gives CDR1 SGHTA, CDR2 FQGNSA. Each diagnosis drew on symptoms, thyroxine, TRAb, thyroid ultrasound and orbital computed tomography findings. The gene calls are TRBV7-2 and TRBJ1-1, with 8 bases identical to TRBD1. The sample was peripheral blood or thyroid tissue (not recorded which). The receptor's source is an adult man with Graves' disease, either hyperthyroidism or ophthalmopathy (not recorded which). The CDR3 DNA reads TGTGCCAGCAGCATGACAGGGGTTACTGAAGCTTTCTTT. This encodes CASSMTGVTEAFF.